The 15 T cell receptor beta chains presented below share a single source sample, sequenced in a study of T cell responses to AZD1222 COVID-19 vaccine. Sequencing was performed with immunoSEQ multiplex PCR; in TCRdb, only in-frame clones are kept and a portion is missing. Of 90,000 to 110,000 clones detected, about four fifths appear once; the ten largest clones hold approximately 5.1%. Sequences were derived from peripheral blood, sampled on day 0 of AZD1222 vaccination. The receptors here all came from an adult in good health.

The chain combines TRBV5-6 with TRBJ1-2; D is uncertain. This CDR3 is 11 amino acids long. CDR1 is SGHDT and CDR2 is YYEEEE in the germline V gene. Trimming cost V 0 bases and J 6 bases, with 3 bases left between them. CDR3 in amino acids: CASSLADGYTF. The CDR3 DNA sequence: TGTGCCAGCAGCTTGGCCGATGGCTACACCTTC. The variable domain in full, with the rest retrieved from reference TRBV5-6 and TRBJ1-2, is DAGVTQSPTHLIKTRGQQVTLRCSPKSGHDTVSWYQQALGQGPQFIFQYYEEEERQRGNFPDRFSGHQFPNYSSELNVNALLLGDSALYLCASSLADGYTFGSGTRLTVV.

This chain links TRBV2 with TRBJ2-3; a weak D match, TRBD2 (5 bases). V lost 7 bases and J 2 bases, leaving 13 bases between the germline ends. There are 14 residues in the CDR3. Germline V gene data show CDR1 as SNHLY and CDR2 as FYNNEI. In nucleotides, the CDR3 is TGTGCCAGCACACTGACTATTTCCACAGATACGCAGTATTTT. Its translation: CASTLTISTDTQYF.

In its sample, this clone was seen a few times. V and J are TRBV29-1 and TRBJ2-3; 8 nucleotides agree with TRBD2. The CDR3 is 14 amino acids. Germline lookup yields CDR1 SQVTM and CDR2 ANQGSEA. V gave up 4 bases and J gave up 0 bases; unmatched junction bases: 3. CDR3 amino acids: CSVALAGSTDTQYF. The CDR3 DNA sequence: TGCAGCGTTGCTCTAGCGGGTAGCACAGATACGCAGTATTTT.

The J gene is TRBJ2-3, the V gene TRBV30; 8 nucleotides match TRBD2. V shed 2 bases, J shed 4 bases, and the junction held 8 bases outside the gene matches. The CDR3 runs 15 residues. Germline CDR1 reads GTSNPN; CDR2 reads SVGIG (reference sequence). CDR3 loop: CAWSHGGGSSDTQYF. In DNA, the CDR3 is TGTGCCTGGAGTCACGGGGGGGGATCCTCAGATACGCAGTATTTT.

J is TRBJ2-1 and V is TRBV5-1, with 8 bases that match TRBD1. Germline V lookup: CDR1 SGHRS, CDR2 YFSETQ. The CDR3 loop spans 16 amino acids. With 4 bases clipped from V and 5 bases from J, the junction kept 11 bases outside the gene matches. The CDR3 sequence: CASSMTSGTGNNEQFF. As DNA, the CDR3 is TGCGCCAGCAGCATGACCTCCGGGACAGGAAACAATGAGCAGTTCTTC.

This chain links TRBV5-4 with TRBJ1-3; D gene unclear. CDR1 and CDR2 (germline): SGHNT, YYREEE (reference sequence). The V end lost 0 bases, the J end lost 0 bases, and 4 bases lay between the germline ends. The CDR3 is 14 residues long. The CDR3 region has the DNA TGTGCCAGCAGCTTGGCTCACTCTGGAAACACCATATATTTT. It translates to CASSLAHSGNTIYF.

V gene TRBV5-1 combines with J gene TRBJ1-2, with unresolved D. Germline lookup yields CDR1 SGHRS and CDR2 YFSETQ. This CDR3 contains 13 residues. V lost 0 bases to trimming and J lost 6 bases, with 9 bases between them. CDR3 region: CASSLGPRNGYTF. The CDR3 nucleotides read TGCGCCAGCAGCTTGGGACCGAGGAATGGCTACACCTTC.

The chain couples TRBV19 to TRBJ1-2; 7 nucleotides match TRBD1. In germline, CDR1 is LNHDA, CDR2 SQIVND (reference sequence). With V trimmed by 6 bases and J by 3 bases, 10 bases remained unmatched. The CDR3 length is 15 residues. CDR3 residues: CASSPQGQAYYGYTF. The CDR3 DNA follows: TGTGCCAGTAGCCCCCAAGGACAGGCCTACTATGGCTACACCTTC.

The genes are TRBV4-3 and TRBJ2-2, with 9 bases aligning to TRBD2. Germline CDR1 LGHNA, CDR2 YSLEER. This CDR3 has 16 residues. After removal of 3 bases from V and 4 bases from J, the junction contained 6 bases not matched to a gene. In DNA form, the CDR3 reads TGCGCCAGCAGCCAGGGCGCGGGGGGGTTCACCGGGGAGCTGTTTTTT. This gives the protein CASSQGAGGFTGELFF.

J is TRBJ1-1 and V is TRBV29-1, with D perhaps matching TRBD1 (5 bases). Germline CDR1 is SQVTM and CDR2 is ANQGSEA. The CDR3 runs 11 residues. Deletions cut 7 bases from V and 4 bases from J, with 10 bases between. The CDR3 nucleotides are TGCAGCGGTGCAGGGTTCACTGAAGCTTTCTTT. Translating it yields CSGAGFTEAFF.

Of note for this clone: One junction end disagrees with the germline gene, perhaps due to a read error. The chain employs TRBV5-1 and TRBJ2-5; D call uncertain. This CDR3 is built from 11 residues. The germline CDR1 and CDR2 sequences are SGHRS and YFSETQ. The CDR3 reads CASTLEETQYF. The CDR3 DNA is TGCGCCAGCACCTTGGAGGAGACCCAGTACTTC.

The J gene is TRBJ2-7, the V gene TRBV7-2; 8 bases are a match to TRBD1. V lost 3 bases, J lost 6 bases, and 10 bases stayed unmatched. The length of the CDR3 is 15 residues. Germline loops: CDR1 SGHTA, CDR2 FQGNSA. The CDR3 coding sequence is TGTGCCAGCAGCTTGGGGACAGGCGGCTGGGGCGAGCAGTACTTC. This codes for CASSLGTGGWGEQYF. The variable domain in full, completed from reference TRBV7-2 and TRBJ2-7, reads GAGVSQSPSNKVTEKGKDVELRCDPISGHTALYWYRQSLGQGLEFLIYFQGNSAPDKSGLPSDRFSAERTGGSVSTLTIQRTQQEDSAVYLCASSLGTGGWGEQYFGPGTRLTVT.

The chain has TRBV19 and TRBJ2-2; no definite D call. Between the trimmed V and J ends, which lost 2 bases and 1 base, there was a span of 5 bases. There are 14 residues in the CDR3. Germline V CDR1 and CDR2: LNHDA, SQIVND (reference sequence). CDR3 nucleotide sequence: TGTGCCAGTAGTATACAGCTGAACACCGGGGAGCTGTTTTTT. It encodes CASSIQLNTGELFF.

This chain uses TRBV5-6 with TRBJ2-5, with 7 nucleotides matching TRBD2. J gave up 3 bases and V 2 bases, and 4 bases lay outside the gene matches. The germline gives CDR1 SGHDT, CDR2 YYEEEE. The CDR3 is 14 residues long. The CDR3 loop is CASSFSGFEETQYF. The CDR3 nucleotides are TGTGCCAGCAGCTTTAGCGGGTTTGAAGAGACCCAGTACTTC.

This chain links TRBV5-1 with TRBJ1-1, with 12 bases identical to TRBD1. Germline V gene lookup returns CDR1 SGHRS and CDR2 YFSETQ. The CDR3 sequence is 19 residues long. V trimming: 0 bases; J trimming: 0 bases; junction bases outside the gene matches: 9. The CDR3 nucleotides are TGCGCCAGCAGCTTGGTAAGGGGACAGGGGGCCACAATGAACACTGAAGCTTTCTTT. The encoded protein is CASSLVRGQGATMNTEAFF.